Below are 3 T cell receptor beta chains sequenced from a single sample in a study of blood T cell repertoires in COVID-19. Sequencing was performed with immunoSEQ multiplex PCR; in TCRdb, only in-frame clones are kept and a portion is missing. This table holds more than 95,000 clones, 65% to 90% found once. Source material: peripheral blood. Receptor source: a man aged 45-60 years with acute or convalescent COVID-19.

This chain joins TRBV12-5 and TRBJ1-1, with TRBD1 matching 7 bases. CDR1 is LGHNT, CDR2 FRNRAP, per germline. Germline trimming cut 1 base from V and 4 bases from J; bases unmatched to any gene: 9. This CDR3 has 16 amino acids. CDR3 DNA sequence: TGTGCTAGTGGTTTGGGAAGGGACAGTGATCTCACTGAAGCTTTCTTT. It specifies CASGLGRDSDLTEAFF.

The rearrangement joins TRBV27 to TRBJ2-7; possibly TRBD1 for D (5 bases). Trimming left V 4 bases short and J 4 bases short, with 14 bases between. The CDR3 spans 14 residues. The V gene's germline CDR1 is MNHEY and CDR2 SMNVEV (reference sequence). This CDR3 reads CASSSTDSSYEQYF. The CDR3 DNA is TGTGCCAGCAGTTCAACCGACAGCTCTTACGAGCAGTACTTC.

J is TRBJ2-1 and V is TRBV5-1; the D gene is possibly TRBD1 (5 bases). The germline V and J ends were trimmed by 4 bases and 2 bases, with 10 bases remaining between them. The germline V gene encodes CDR1 SGHRS and CDR2 YFSETQ. The CDR3 extends over 14 amino acids. CDR3 residues: CASSLLDTYNEQFF. DNA of the CDR3: TGCGCCAGCAGCCTCCTGGACACCTACAATGAGCAGTTCTTC.